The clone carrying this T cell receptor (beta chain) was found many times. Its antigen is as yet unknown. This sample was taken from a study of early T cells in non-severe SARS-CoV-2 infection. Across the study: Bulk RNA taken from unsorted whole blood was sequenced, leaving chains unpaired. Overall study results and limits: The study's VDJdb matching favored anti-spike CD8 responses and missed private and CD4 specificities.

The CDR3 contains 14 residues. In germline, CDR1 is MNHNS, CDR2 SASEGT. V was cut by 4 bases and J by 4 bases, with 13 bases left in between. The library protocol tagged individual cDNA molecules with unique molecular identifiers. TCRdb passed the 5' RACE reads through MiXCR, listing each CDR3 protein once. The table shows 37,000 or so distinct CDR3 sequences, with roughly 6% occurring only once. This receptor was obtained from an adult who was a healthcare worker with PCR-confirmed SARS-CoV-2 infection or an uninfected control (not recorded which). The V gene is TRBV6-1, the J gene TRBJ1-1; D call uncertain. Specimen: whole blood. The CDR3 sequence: CASSVSEELTEAFF. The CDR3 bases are TGTGCCAGCAGTGTCAGTGAGGAACTCACTGAAGCTTTCTTT.